Each of the 30 T cell receptor beta chains below was sequenced from the same sample in a study of T cell responses to AZD1222 COVID-19 vaccine. Assay: immunoSEQ multiplex PCR; the TCRdb copy retains only in-frame clones and omits some. Of about 140,000 clones in the sample, 92% were seen once. The sequenced sample was peripheral blood, obtained on day 0 of AZD1222 vaccination. All receptors derive from an adult in good health.

This chain connects TRBV5-1 to TRBJ2-1; weak D call: TRBD2 (6 bases). The germline gives CDR1 SGHRS, CDR2 YFSETQ. The CDR3 has 14 amino acids. The germline V and J ends were trimmed by 0 bases and 12 bases, with 16 bases remaining between them. The CDR3 protein is CASSLDRGPGGQFF. The CDR3 nucleotides are TGCGCCAGCAGCTTGGACCGGGGCCCCGGGGGGCAGTTCTTC. The full variable domain, rest sourced from reference TRBV5-1 and TRBJ2-1, is KAGVTQTPRYLIKTRGQQVTLSCSPISGHRSVSWYQQTPGQGLQFLFEYFSETQRNKGNFPGRFSGRQFSNSRSEMNVSTLELGDSALYLCASSLDRGPGGQFFGPGTRLTVL.

This clone occurred once. The rearrangement uses TRBV27 and TRBJ1-2; no definite D call. The germline V and J ends were trimmed by 5 bases and 4 bases, with 14 bases remaining between them. The CDR3 is 14 residues long. Germline CDR1 is MNHEY and CDR2 is SMNVEV (reference sequence). The CDR3 reads CASSRTASGYGYTF. The CDR3 DNA reads as TGTGCCAGCAGTAGGACGGCTTCTGGCTATGGCTACACCTTC.

The chain recombines TRBV10-3 with TRBJ2-3, with D perhaps being TRBD1 or TRBD2 (5 bases each). Germline CDR1 and CDR2: ENHRY and SYGVKD. The CDR3 runs to 14 residues. The ends were cut back, 8 bases at V and 6 bases at J, with 18 bases in the middle. The CDR3 loop reads CAIRWGPHEDTQYF. The CDR3 nucleotides read TGTGCCATCCGATGGGGACCGCACGAGGATACGCAGTATTTT.

The chain joins TRBV10-3 to TRBJ2-2, with unresolved D. Between the trimmed V and J ends, which lost 8 bases and 0 bases, there was a span of 10 bases. Per germline, CDR1 ENHRY and CDR2 SYGVKD. The CDR3 length is 14 residues. The chain's CDR3 is CAIPPRPNTGELFF. As DNA, the CDR3 is TGTGCCATCCCCCCCCGGCCGAACACCGGGGAGCTGTTTTTT.

The V and J genes are TRBV11-2 and TRBJ1-1; D unclear. Trimming pared 0 bases from V and 8 bases from J, leaving 10 bases between. Germline V CDR1 and CDR2: SGHAT, FQNNGV. The CDR3 is 13 amino acids. The CDR3 region is CASSLERRLEAFF. In DNA, the CDR3 is TGTGCCAGCAGCTTAGAACGGCGATTGGAAGCTTTCTTT.

The chain has TRBV9 and TRBJ1-1; 9 bases are shared with TRBD1. Looked up from germline, CDR1 is SGDLS and CDR2 is YYNGEE. With V trimmed by 3 bases and J by 4 bases, 4 bases remained unmatched. This CDR3 has 14 residues. This chain's CDR3 is CASSAQDRGTEAFF. The CDR3 DNA is TGTGCCAGCAGCGCCCAGGACAGGGGCACTGAAGCTTTCTTT.

The gene calls are TRBV29-1 and TRBJ1-4; no reliable D call. The CDR3 extends over 12 amino acids. Germline V gene data show CDR1 as SQVTM and CDR2 as ANQGSEA. V was cut by 7 bases and J by 2 bases, with 8 bases left in between. CDR3 DNA sequence: TGCAGCGGTGGACCCACTAATGAAAAACTGTTTTTT. This encodes CSGGPTNEKLFF.

The chain combines TRBV9 with TRBJ1-3; D call uncertain. The CDR3 is 13 amino acids. V was shortened by 5 bases and J by 2 bases, with 8 bases between the two germline ends. Germline CDR1 and CDR2: SGDLS and YYNGEE. CDR3 loop: CASRAGTGNTIYF. The CDR3 nucleotides read TGTGCCAGCAGGGCCGGGACTGGAAACACCATATATTTT.

This sequence joins TRBV25-1 and TRBJ1-1, with 10 bases fitting TRBD1. From germline, CDR1 is MGHDK and CDR2 SYGVNS. With 6 bases clipped from V and 8 bases from J, the junction kept 3 bases outside the gene matches. The CDR3 runs 12 residues. CDR3 protein: CASRRGQGEAFF. CDR3 DNA: TGTGCCAGCAGACGGGGACAGGGGGAAGCTTTCTTT.

This clone was found once. J is TRBJ1-3 and V is TRBV5-4, with D possibly being TRBD1 (5 bases). V was pared by 2 bases and J by 4 bases, with 13 bases between. Germline V lookup: CDR1 SGHNT, CDR2 YYREEE (reference sequence). This CDR3 comprises 15 residues. CDR3 in DNA: TGTGCCAGCAGCTTCATCGGGACCGGCGGAAACACCATATATTTT. Amino acids: CASSFIGTGGNTIYF.

The gene calls are TRBV7-9 and TRBJ1-4; maybe TRBD1 (5 bases). This CDR3 is built from 16 residues. The germline CDR1 and CDR2 sequences are SEHNR and FQNEAQ (reference sequence). Trimming removed 5 bases from V and 4 bases from J, with 17 bases in between. CDR3: CASSPAGSGFNEKLFF. DNA of the CDR3: TGTGCCAGCAGCCCGGCCGGTTCAGGGTTTAATGAAAAACTGTTTTTT.

The genes are TRBV3-1 (or the pseudogene TRBV3-2) and TRBJ1-1; D might be TRBD1 (5 bases). Germline V CDR1 and CDR2: LGHDT, YNNKEL (reference sequence). The CDR3 covers 13 residues. V gave up 7 bases and J gave up 5 bases, with 14 bases separating them. Here the CDR3 DNA reads TGTGCCAGCAATCGGGGGGGGAGGACTGAAGCTTTCTTT. It specifies CASNRGGRTEAFF.

The gene calls are TRBV5-5 and TRBJ2-7, with TRBD2 as a possible D gene (6 bases). Germline lookup yields CDR1 SGHKS and CDR2 YYEKEE (reference sequence). This CDR3 region has 13 residues. Trimming removed 3 bases from V and 5 bases from J, with 12 bases in between. The CDR3 nucleotides are TGTGCCAGCAGCTCGCCGGGAGATGACGAGCAGTACTTC. It yields the protein CASSSPGDDEQYF.

The V and J genes are TRBV5-8 and TRBJ1-2; 10 bases map to TRBD1. Germline trimming cut 3 bases from V and 7 bases from J; bases unmatched to any gene: 9. This CDR3 contains 15 residues. Germline CDR1 reads SGHTS; CDR2 reads YDEGEE. Written as DNA, the CDR3 is TGTGCCAGCAGCTACTGGGGACAGGGGATGGTTGGCTACACCTTC. This sequence encodes CASSYWGQGMVGYTF.

The gene calls are TRBV12-5 and TRBJ2-7; D is ambiguous. The CDR3 covers 14 residues. Germline-derived CDR1 and CDR2 are LGHNT and FRNRAP. The V and J ends lost 9 bases and 2 bases respectively, with 17 bases between them. CDR3 in amino acids: CASSSRYKAYEQYF. CDR3 bases: TGTGCTAGCAGTTCGAGGTACAAGGCCTACGAGCAGTACTTC.

This clone was observed a single time. The chain has TRBV5-6 and TRBJ1-4, with 7 bases identical to TRBD1. CDR1 SGHDT and CDR2 YYEEEE come from the germline V gene. The CDR3 extends over 15 amino acids. V shed 5 bases, J shed 0 bases, and the junction held 4 bases outside the gene matches. In nucleotides, the CDR3 is TGTGCCAGCAGGGGACAGACAGCAACTAATGAAAAACTGTTTTTT. This translates into CASRGQTATNEKLFF.

The V and J genes are TRBV21-1 and TRBJ2-2; TRBD2, as called in the table, went unchecked against the DNA. TRBV21-1 is reported as a pseudogene. This CDR3 region has 17 residues. This chain's CDR3 is CASSVSTERDLTGELFF. The CDR3 region has the DNA TGTGCCAGCAGTGTATCGACAGAGCGGGACCTCACCGGGGAGCTGTTTTTT.

The chain employs TRBV19 and TRBJ2-1; TRBD1 aligns across 10 bases. Germline assignment: CDR1 LNHDA and CDR2 SQIVND (reference sequence). V lost 5 bases and J lost 1; bases outside the gene matches: 5. The CDR3 has 16 amino acids. CDR3 region: CASSHRTGGSYNEQFF. The DNA of the CDR3 is TGTGCCAGTAGTCATCGGACAGGGGGATCCTACAATGAGCAGTTCTTC. Full variable domain (missing parts from reference TRBV19 and TRBJ2-1): DGGITQSPKYLFRKEGQNVTLSCEQNLNHDAMYWYRQDPGQGLRLIYYSQIVNDFQKGDIAEGYSVSREKKESFPLTVTSAQKNPTAFYLCASSHRTGGSYNEQFFGPGTRLTVL.

The chain carries TRBV19 and TRBJ1-1, with a possible D match to TRBD1 (6 bases). Germline lookup yields CDR1 LNHDA and CDR2 SQIVND (reference sequence). CDR3 size: 11 residues. Trimming removed 5 bases at V and 12 bases at J, with 13 bases between. CDR3 protein: CASSQGSWTFF. CDR3 sequence (DNA): TGTGCCAGTAGTCAGGGGAGTTGGACTTTCTTT.

The chain combines TRBV6-5 with TRBJ1-2; D might be TRBD1 (5 bases). The ends were cut back, 7 bases at V and 1 base at J, with 13 bases in the middle. CDR1 is MNHEY, CDR2 SVGAGI, per germline. The CDR3 has 14 amino acids. The CDR3 DNA reads as TGTGCCAGCACCGACGGGGGTGTTAACTATGGCTACACCTTC. It specifies CASTDGGVNYGYTF.

CDR3 amino acids: CASSYALMLGRSSYEQYF. The CDR3 nucleotides are TGTGCCAGCAGTTACGCGTTGATGCTAGGGCGAAGCTCCTACGAGCAGTACTTC. This chain connects TRBV6-2 or TRBV6-3 to TRBJ2-7; D uncertain. Germline CDR1 is MNHEY and CDR2 is SVGEGT. The CDR3 covers 18 residues. V lost 2 bases and J lost 0, with 20 bases in between.

The genes are TRBV7-2 and TRBJ2-7, with D maybe TRBD1 (6 bases). V was clipped by 3 bases and J by 2 bases, with 8 bases between them. Germline V gene sequence: CDR1 SGHTA, CDR2 FQGNSA. The CDR3 contains 13 residues. The CDR3 here is CASSFYRAYEQYF. Written as DNA, the CDR3 is TGTGCCAGCAGCTTCTACAGGGCCTACGAGCAGTACTTC. Using reference TRBV7-2 and TRBJ2-7 for the parts outside the CDR3, the full variable domain is GAGVSQSPSNKVTEKGKDVELRCDPISGHTALYWYRQSLGQGLEFLIYFQGNSAPDKSGLPSDRFSAERTGGSVSTLTIQRTQQEDSAVYLCASSFYRAYEQYFGPGTRLTVT.

The rearrangement joins TRBV28 to TRBJ2-5; TRBD2 aligns across 7 bases. This CDR3 spans 16 amino acids. The germline CDR1 and CDR2 sequences are MDHEN and SYDVKM. V dropped 7 bases and J dropped 4; count of bases not matched to a gene: 15. CDR3 loop: CASKDAGPIAGETQYF. The CDR3 DNA reads TGTGCCAGCAAGGACGCAGGACCTATAGCGGGAGAGACCCAGTACTTC.

V gene TRBV6-5 combines with J gene TRBJ2-7; 10 bases line up with TRBD1. The CDR3 totals 13 residues. Per the germline V gene, CDR1 is MNHEY and CDR2 is SVGAGI. Trimming cost V 8 bases and J 6 bases; bases outside gene matches: 7. For the CDR3, the DNA is TGTGCCAGCTCCGGGACAGGGGTAGGCGAGCAGTACTTC. Translated, it gives CASSGTGVGEQYF.

This chain connects TRBV27 to TRBJ2-7; TRBD1 aligns across 8 bases. The CDR3 contains 16 residues. Germline CDR1 MNHEY, CDR2 SMNVEV (reference sequence). V gave up 4 bases and J gave up 3 bases; unmatched junction bases: 11. Here the CDR3 DNA reads TGTGCCAGCAGTTCCGCCCCAGGGGGCGCGGTCTACGAGCAGTACTTC. It encodes CASSSAPGGAVYEQYF.

J is TRBJ1-3 and V is TRBV11-1; D is possibly TRBD1 (6 bases). Looked up from germline, CDR1 is SGHAT and CDR2 is FQDESV (reference sequence). V dropped 2 bases and J dropped 8 bases, with 16 bases sitting between them. The CDR3 covers 15 residues. This chain's CDR3 is CASSLTGTTGDTIYF. The DNA for the CDR3 is TGTGCCAGCAGCTTAACAGGGACGACCGGCGACACCATATATTTT.

CDR3 residues: CASSFLTSGWGASTDTQYF. The CDR3, as DNA: TGTGCCAGCAGTTTCCTAACTAGCGGGTGGGGGGCTAGCACAGATACGCAGTATTTT. This chain connects TRBV27 to TRBJ2-3; 9 positions agree with TRBD2. V trimming: 3 bases; J trimming: 0 bases; junction bases outside the gene matches: 13. The germline V gene encodes CDR1 MNHEY and CDR2 SMNVEV (reference sequence). The CDR3 covers 19 residues.

This chain uses TRBV29-1 with TRBJ2-7; 8 bases align to TRBD2. The V gene's germline CDR1 is SQVTM and CDR2 ANQGSEA. V shed 8 bases, J shed 1 base, and the junction held 16 bases outside the gene matches. The CDR3 has 16 amino acids. The CDR3 sequence is CSPRLGERELSYEQYF. The DNA of the CDR3 is TGCAGCCCCCGGCTAGGGGAGCGGGAGTTGTCCTACGAGCAGTACTTC.

The chain combines TRBV28 with TRBJ2-7; D may correspond to TRBD1 or TRBD2 (7 bases each). V lost 5 bases, J lost 5 bases, and 22 bases lay in between. The CDR3 sequence is 16 residues long. Germline CDR1 MDHEN, CDR2 SYDVKM. The CDR3 region has the DNA TGTGCCAGCAGTGTGACAGGGCCGTTTGGGGGGGACGAGCAGTACTTC. This gives the protein CASSVTGPFGGDEQYF.

This clone was recorded only once. CDR3 in amino acids: CASSLAGGVEKLFF. In nucleotides, the CDR3 is TGTGCCAGCAGCTTAGCGGGAGGAGTTGAAAAACTGTTTTTT. The chain employs TRBV11-2 and TRBJ1-4; no clear D gene. CDR1 is SGHAT and CDR2 is FQNNGV in the germline V gene. The V end was cut by 1 base, the J end by 7 bases, with 10 bases between. This CDR3 spans 14 amino acids.